The clone carrying this TCR beta chain has just a few counts. The sample belongs to a study of blood T cell repertoires in COVID-19. Study-wide background: The United States, Italy and Spain supplied acute and convalescent COVID-19 samples. The analysed material was cDNA or gDNA that came from T cells, B-cell-depleted T cells, or PBMCs.

Authors' analysis steps: It was from reference gene primer amplification that nucleated cell counts were estimated. The protocol was immunoSEQ multiplex PCR, while the TCRdb copy is restricted to in-frame clones and leaves out a portion. V, J and clone size were drawn from that table, and D and trimming were deduced from the DNA. Found here are tens of thousands of clones, roughly 85% of them singletons; the top ten hold around 3.2%. Sequenced: peripheral blood. This TCR was sampled from a man aged 55 to 69 with acute or convalescent COVID-19.

The DNA for the CDR3 is TGTGCCAGCTCACCCCCGGGATCCGAAGCTTTCTTT. It translates to CASSPPGSEAFF. The V call is TRBV18, the J call TRBJ1-1; D gene unclear. Deletions cut 3 bases from V and 8 bases from J, with 10 bases between. This CDR3 is 12 amino acids long. CDR1 KGHSH and CDR2 LQKENI come from the germline V gene.